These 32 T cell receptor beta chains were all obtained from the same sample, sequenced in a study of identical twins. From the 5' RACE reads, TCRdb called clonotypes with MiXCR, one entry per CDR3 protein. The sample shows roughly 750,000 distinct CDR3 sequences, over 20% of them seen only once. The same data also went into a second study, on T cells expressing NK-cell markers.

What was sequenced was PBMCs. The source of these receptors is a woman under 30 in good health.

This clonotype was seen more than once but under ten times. CDR3 nucleotides: TGCGCCAGCAGCTTGGAGATAGCAGATACGCAGTATTTT. Protein product: CASSLEIADTQYF. The rearrangement joins TRBV5-1 to TRBJ2-3, with D uncertain. Deletions cut 0 bases from V and 4 bases from J, with 6 bases between. This CDR3 comprises 13 residues. Germline CDR1 and CDR2: SGHRS and YFSETQ.

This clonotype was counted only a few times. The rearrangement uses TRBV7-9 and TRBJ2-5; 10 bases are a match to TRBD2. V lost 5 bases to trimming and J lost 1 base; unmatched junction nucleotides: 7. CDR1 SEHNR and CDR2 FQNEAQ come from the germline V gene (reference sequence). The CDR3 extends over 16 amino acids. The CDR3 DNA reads TGTGCCAGCAGCAAGGAGCGGGGGGGCTTCCAAGAGACCCAGTACTTC. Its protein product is CASSKERGGFQETQYF.

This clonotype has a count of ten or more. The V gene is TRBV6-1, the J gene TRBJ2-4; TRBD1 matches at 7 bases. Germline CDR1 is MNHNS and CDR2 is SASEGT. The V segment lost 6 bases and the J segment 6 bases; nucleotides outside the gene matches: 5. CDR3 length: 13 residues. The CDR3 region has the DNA TGTGCCAGCAGCCGGGGACAGTTAAACATTCAGTACTTC. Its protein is CASSRGQLNIQYF.

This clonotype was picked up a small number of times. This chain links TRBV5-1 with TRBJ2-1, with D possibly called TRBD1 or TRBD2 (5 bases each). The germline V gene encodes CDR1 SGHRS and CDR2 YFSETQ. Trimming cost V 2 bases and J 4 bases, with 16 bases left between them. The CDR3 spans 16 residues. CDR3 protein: CASSFHTGTAYNEQFF. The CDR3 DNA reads TGCGCCAGCAGCTTCCATACCGGGACCGCATACAATGAGCAGTTCTTC.

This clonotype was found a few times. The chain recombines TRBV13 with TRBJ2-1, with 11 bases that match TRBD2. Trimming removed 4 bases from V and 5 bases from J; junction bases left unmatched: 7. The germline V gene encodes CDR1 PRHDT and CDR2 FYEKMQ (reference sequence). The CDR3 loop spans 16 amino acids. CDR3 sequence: CASSSPTLAGDNEQFF. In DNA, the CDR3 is TGTGCCAGCAGCTCCCCAACACTAGCGGGAGACAATGAGCAGTTCTTC.

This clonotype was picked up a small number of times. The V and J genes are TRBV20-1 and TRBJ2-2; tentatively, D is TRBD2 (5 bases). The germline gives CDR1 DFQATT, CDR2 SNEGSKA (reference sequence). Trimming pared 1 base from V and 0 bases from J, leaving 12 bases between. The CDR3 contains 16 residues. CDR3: CSARVSGRPNTGELFF. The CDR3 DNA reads TGCAGTGCTAGAGTTTCGGGGAGACCGAACACCGGGGAGCTGTTTTTT.

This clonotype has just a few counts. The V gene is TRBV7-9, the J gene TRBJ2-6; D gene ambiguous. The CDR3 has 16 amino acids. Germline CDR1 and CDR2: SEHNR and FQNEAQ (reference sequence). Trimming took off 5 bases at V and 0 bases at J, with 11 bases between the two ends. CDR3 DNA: TGTGCCAGCAGCGATGACCTGGCCTCTGGGGCCAACGTCCTGACTTTC. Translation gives CASSDDLASGANVLTF.

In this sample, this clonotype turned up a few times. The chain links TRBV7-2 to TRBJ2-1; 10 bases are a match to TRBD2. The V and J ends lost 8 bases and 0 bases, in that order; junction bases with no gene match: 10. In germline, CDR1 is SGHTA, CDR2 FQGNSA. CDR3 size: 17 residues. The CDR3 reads CASLSGRALSSYNEQFF. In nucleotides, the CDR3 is TGTGCCAGCCTAAGCGGGAGGGCCTTAAGCTCCTACAATGAGCAGTTCTTC.

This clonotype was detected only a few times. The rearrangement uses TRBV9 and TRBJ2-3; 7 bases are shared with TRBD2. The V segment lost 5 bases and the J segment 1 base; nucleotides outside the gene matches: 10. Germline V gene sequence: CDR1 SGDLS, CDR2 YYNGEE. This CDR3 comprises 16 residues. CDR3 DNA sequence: TGTGCCAGCAGTGCGCCCGGGGGAGGGGGCACAGATACGCAGTATTTT. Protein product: CASSAPGGGGTDTQYF. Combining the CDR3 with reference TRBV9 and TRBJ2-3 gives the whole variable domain DSGVTQTPKHLITATGQRVTLRCSPRSGDLSVYWYQQSLDQGLQFLIQYYNGEERAKGNILERFSAQQFPDLHSELNLSSLELGDSALYFCASSAPGGGGTDTQYFGPGTRLTVL.

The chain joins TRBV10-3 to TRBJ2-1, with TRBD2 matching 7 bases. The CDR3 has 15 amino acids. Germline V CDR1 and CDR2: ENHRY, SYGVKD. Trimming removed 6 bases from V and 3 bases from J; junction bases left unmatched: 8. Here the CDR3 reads CAISARGSGYNEQFF. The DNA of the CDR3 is TGTGCCATCAGCGCCCGCGGGAGTGGCTACAATGAGCAGTTCTTC.

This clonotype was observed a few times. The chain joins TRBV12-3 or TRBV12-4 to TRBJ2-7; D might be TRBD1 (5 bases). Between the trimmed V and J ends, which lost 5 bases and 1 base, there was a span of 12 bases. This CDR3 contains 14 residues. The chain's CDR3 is CASSRTPYSYEQYF. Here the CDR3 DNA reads TGTGCCAGCAGTCGGACACCTTATTCCTACGAGCAGTACTTC.

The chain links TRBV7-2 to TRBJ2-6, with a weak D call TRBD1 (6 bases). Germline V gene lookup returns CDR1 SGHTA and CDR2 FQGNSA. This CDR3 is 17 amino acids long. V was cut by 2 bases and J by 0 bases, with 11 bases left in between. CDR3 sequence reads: CASSLRTALSGANVLTF. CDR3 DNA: TGTGCCAGCAGCTTACGGACAGCCCTCTCTGGGGCCAACGTCCTGACTTTC.

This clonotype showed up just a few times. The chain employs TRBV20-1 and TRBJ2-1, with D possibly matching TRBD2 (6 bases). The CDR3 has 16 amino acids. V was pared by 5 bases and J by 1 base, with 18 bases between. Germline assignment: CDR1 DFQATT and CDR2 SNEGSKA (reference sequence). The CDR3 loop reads CSAGPSGLTSYNEQFF. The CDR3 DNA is TGCAGTGCTGGTCCCTCCGGACTAACATCCTACAATGAGCAGTTCTTC.

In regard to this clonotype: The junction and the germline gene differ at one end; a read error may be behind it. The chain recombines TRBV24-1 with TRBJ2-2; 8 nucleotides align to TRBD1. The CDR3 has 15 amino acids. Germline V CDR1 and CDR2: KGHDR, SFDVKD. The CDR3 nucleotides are TGTGCCTCCAGAGCCGGGACAGGAGATGCCGGGGAGCTGTTTTTT. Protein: CASRAGTGDAGELFF.

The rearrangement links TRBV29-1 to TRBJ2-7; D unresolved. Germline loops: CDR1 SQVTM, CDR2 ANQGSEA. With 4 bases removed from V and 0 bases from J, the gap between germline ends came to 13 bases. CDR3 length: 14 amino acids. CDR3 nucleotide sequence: TGCAGCGTTGGAATGGGTTTTTTCTCCTACGAGCAGTACTTC. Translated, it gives CSVGMGFFSYEQYF.

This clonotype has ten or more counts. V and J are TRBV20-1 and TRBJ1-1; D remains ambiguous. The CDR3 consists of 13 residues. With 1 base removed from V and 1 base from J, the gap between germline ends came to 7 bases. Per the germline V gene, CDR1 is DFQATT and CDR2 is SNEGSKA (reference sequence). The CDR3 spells CSARGNQNTEAFF. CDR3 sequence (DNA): TGCAGTGCTAGAGGCAATCAGAACACTGAAGCTTTCTTT.

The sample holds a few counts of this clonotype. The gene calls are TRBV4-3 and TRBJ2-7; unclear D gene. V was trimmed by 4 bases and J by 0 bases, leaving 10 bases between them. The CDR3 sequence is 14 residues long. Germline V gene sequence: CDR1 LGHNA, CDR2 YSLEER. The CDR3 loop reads CASSRKASSYEQYF. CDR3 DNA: TGCGCCAGCAGCCGTAAAGCCAGCTCCTACGAGCAGTACTTC.

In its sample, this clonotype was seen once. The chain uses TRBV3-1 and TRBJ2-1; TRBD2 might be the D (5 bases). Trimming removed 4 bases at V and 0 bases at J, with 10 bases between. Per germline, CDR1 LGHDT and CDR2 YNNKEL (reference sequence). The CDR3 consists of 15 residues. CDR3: CASSRSEVSYNEQFF. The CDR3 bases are TGTGCCAGCAGCCGCTCGGAGGTCTCCTACAATGAGCAGTTCTTC.

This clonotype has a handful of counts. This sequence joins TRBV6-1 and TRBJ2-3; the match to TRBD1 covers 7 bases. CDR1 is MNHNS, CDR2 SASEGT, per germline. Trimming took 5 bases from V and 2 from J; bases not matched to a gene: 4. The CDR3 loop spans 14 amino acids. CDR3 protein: CASSRDSFTDTQYF. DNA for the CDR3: TGTGCCAGCAGTAGGGACAGCTTCACAGATACGCAGTATTTT.

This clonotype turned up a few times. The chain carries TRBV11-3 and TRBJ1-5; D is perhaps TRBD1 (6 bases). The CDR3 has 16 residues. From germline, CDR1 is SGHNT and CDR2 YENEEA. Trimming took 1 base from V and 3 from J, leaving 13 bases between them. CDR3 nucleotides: TGTGCCAGCAGCTTAGTACCAGGGGTTGACAATCAGCCCCAGCATTTT. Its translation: CASSLVPGVDNQPQHF.

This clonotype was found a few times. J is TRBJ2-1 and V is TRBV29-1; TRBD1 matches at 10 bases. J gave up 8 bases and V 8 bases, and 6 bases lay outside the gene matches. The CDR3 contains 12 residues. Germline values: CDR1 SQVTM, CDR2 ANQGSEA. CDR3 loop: CSFGQGGDEQFF. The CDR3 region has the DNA TGCAGCTTCGGACAGGGGGGAGATGAGCAGTTCTTC.

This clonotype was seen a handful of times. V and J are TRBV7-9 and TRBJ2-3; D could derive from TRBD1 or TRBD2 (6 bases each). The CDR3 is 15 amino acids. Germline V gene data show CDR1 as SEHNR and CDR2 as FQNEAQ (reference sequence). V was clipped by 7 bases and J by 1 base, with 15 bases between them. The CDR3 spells CASTAWGARTDTQYF. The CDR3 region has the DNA TGTGCCAGCACCGCATGGGGGGCCCGCACAGATACGCAGTATTTT.

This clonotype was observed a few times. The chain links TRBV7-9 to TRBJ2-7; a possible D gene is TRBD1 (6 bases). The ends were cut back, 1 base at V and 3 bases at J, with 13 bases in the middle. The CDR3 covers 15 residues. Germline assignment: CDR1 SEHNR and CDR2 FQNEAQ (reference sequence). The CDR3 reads CASSLGTAGLYEQYF. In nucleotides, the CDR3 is TGTGCCAGCAGCTTAGGGACAGCCGGCCTCTACGAGCAGTACTTC.

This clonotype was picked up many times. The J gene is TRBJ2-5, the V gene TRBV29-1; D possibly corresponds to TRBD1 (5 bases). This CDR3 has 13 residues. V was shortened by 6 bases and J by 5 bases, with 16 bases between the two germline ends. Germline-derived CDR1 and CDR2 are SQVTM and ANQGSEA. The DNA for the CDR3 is TGCAGCGTCGAGGAAGGGGTCGGTGAGACCCAGTACTTC. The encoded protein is CSVEEGVGETQYF.

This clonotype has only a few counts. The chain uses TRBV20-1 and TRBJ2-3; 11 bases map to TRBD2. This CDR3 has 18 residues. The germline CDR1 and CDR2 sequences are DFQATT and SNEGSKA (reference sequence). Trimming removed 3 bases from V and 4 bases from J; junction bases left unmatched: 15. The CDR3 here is CSASTLESSGRVSDTQYF. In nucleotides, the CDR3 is TGCAGTGCTAGTACCCTGGAGAGTAGCGGGAGGGTCTCAGATACGCAGTATTTT.

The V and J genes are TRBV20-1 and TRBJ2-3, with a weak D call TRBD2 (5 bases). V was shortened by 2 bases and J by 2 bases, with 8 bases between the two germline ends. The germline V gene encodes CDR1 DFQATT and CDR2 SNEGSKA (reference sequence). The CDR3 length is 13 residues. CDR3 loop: CSARTRVTDTQYF. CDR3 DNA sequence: TGCAGTGCTAGAACGAGGGTCACAGATACGCAGTATTTT.

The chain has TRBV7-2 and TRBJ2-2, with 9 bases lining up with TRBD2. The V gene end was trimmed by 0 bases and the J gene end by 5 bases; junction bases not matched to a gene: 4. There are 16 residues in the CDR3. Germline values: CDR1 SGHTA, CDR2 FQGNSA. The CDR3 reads CASSLAGGRGTGELFF. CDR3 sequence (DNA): TGTGCCAGCAGCTTAGCTGGCGGGAGGGGGACCGGGGAGCTGTTTTTT.

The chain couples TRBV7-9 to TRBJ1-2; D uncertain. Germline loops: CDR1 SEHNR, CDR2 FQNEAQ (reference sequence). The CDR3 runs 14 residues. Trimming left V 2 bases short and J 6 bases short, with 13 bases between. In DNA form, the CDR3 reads TGTGCCAGCAGCTTATCCGTCTCCGGCCATGGCTACACCTTC. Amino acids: CASSLSVSGHGYTF. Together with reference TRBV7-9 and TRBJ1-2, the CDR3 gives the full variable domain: DTGVSQNPRHKITKRGQNVTFRCDPISEHNRLYWYRQTLGQGPEFLTYFQNEAQLEKSRLLSDRFSAERPKGSFSTLEIQRTEQGDSAMYLCASSLSVSGHGYTFGSGTRLTVV.

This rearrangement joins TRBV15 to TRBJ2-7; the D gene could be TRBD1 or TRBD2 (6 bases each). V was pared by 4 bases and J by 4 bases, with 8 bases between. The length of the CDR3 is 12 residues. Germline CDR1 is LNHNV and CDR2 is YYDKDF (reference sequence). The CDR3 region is CATSKGGYEQYF. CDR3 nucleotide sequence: TGTGCCACCAGCAAAGGGGGGTACGAGCAGTACTTC.

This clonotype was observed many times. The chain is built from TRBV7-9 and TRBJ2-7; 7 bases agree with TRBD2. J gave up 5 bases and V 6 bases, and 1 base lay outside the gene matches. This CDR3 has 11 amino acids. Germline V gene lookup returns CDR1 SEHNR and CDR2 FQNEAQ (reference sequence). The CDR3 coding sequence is TGTGCCAGCAGGGGGGGGGACGAGCAGTACTTC. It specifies CASRGGDEQYF.

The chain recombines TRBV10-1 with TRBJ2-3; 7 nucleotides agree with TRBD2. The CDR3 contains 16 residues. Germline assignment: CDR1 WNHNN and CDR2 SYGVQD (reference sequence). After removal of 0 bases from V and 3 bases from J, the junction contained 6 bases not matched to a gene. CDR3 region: CASSESGGRRTDTQYF. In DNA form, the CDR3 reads TGCGCCAGCAGTGAGTCGGGCGGGAGAAGGACAGATACGCAGTATTTT.

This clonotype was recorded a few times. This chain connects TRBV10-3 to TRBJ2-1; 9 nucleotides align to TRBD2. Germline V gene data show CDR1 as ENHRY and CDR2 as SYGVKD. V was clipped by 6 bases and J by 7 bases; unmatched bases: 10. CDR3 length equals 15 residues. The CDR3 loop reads CAIRNSGSRVNEQFF. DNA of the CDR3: TGTGCCATCAGAAATAGCGGGAGTCGGGTGAATGAGCAGTTCTTC.